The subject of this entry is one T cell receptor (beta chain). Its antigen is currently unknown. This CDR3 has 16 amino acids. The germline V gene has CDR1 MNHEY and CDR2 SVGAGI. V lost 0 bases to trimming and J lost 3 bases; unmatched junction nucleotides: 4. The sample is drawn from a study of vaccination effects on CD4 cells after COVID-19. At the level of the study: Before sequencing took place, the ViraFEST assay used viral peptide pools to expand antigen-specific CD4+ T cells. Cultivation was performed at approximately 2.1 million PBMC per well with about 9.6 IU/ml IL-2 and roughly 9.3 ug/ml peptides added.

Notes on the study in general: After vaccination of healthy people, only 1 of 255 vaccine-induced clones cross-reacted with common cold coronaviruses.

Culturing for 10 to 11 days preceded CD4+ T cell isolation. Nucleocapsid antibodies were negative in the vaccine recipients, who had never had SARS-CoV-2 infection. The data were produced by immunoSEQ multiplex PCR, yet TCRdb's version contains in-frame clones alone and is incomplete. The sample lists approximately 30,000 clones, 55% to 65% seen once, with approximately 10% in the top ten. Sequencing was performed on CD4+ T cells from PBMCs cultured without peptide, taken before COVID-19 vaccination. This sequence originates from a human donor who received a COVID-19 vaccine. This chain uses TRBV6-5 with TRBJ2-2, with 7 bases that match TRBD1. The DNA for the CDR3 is TGTGCCAGCAGTTACTCGTATCAGGGGGACACCGGGGAGCTGTTTTTT. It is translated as CASSYSYQGDTGELFF.